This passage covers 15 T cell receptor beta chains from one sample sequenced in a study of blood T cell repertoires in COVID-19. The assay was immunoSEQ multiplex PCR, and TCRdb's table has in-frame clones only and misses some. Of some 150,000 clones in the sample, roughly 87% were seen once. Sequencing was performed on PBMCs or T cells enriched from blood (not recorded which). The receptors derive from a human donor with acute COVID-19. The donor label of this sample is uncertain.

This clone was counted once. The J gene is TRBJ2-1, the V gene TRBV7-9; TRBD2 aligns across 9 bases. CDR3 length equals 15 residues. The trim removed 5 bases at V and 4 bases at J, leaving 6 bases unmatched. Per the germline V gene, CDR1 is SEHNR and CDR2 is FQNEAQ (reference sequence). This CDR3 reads CASSQTSGSYNEQFF. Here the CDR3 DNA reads TGTGCCAGCAGCCAAACTAGCGGGTCGTACAATGAGCAGTTCTTC.

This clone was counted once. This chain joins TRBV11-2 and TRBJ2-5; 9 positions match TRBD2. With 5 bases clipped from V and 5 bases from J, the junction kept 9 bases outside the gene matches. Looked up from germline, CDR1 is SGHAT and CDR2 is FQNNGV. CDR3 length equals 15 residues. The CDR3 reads CASSLLSSGGETQYF. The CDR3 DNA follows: TGTGCCAGCAGCCTTTTATCCAGCGGGGGGGAGACCCAGTACTTC. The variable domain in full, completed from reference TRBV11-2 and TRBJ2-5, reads EAGVAQSPRYKIIEKRQSVAFWCNPISGHATLYWYQQILGQGPKLLIQFQNNGVVDDSQLPKDRFSAERLKGVDSTLKIQPAKLEDSAVYLCASSLLSSGGETQYFGPGTRLLVL.

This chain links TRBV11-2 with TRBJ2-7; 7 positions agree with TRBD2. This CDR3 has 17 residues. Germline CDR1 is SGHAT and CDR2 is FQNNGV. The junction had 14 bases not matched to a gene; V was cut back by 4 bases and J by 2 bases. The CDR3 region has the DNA TGTGCCAGCAGCTCCCTCCGGTTACCGCGGGGGACCTACGAGCAGTACTTC. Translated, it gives CASSSLRLPRGTYEQYF.

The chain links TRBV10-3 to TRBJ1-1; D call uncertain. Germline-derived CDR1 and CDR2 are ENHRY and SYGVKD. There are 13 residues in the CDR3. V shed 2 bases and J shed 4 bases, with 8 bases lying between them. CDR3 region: CAISETVPTEAFF. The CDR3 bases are TGTGCCATCAGTGAGACTGTCCCCACTGAAGCTTTCTTT.

CDR3: CASSSDISRTGELFF. CDR3 nucleotide sequence: TGTGCCAGCAGTTCGGACATCTCGAGAACCGGGGAGCTGTTTTTT. The chain links TRBV28 to TRBJ2-2; D is perhaps TRBD1 (5 bases). CDR1 and CDR2 from the germline V gene are MDHEN and SYDVKM. V lost 4 bases and J 5 bases, leaving 14 bases between the germline ends. The CDR3 loop spans 15 amino acids.

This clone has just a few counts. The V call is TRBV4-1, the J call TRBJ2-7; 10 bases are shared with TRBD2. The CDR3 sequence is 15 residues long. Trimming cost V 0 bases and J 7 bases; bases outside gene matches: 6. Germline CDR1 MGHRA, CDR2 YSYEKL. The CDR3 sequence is CASSQDKAGGREQYF. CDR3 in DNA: TGCGCCAGCAGCCAAGATAAAGCGGGGGGGCGTGAGCAGTACTTC.

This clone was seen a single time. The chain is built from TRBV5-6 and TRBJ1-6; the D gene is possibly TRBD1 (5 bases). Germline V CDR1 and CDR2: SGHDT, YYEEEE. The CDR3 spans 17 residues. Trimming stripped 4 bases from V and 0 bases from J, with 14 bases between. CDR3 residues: CASSRVQASSYNSPLHF. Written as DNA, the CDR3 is TGTGCCAGCAGCCGAGTACAGGCGAGCTCCTATAATTCACCCCTCCACTTT.

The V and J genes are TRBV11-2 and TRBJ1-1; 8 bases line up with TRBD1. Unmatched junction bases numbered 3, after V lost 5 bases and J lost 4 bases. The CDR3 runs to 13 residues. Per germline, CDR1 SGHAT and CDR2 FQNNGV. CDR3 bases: TGTGCCAGCAGCCCCGACAGGGGCACTGAAGCTTTCTTT. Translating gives CASSPDRGTEAFF. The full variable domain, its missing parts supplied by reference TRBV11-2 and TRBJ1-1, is EAGVAQSPRYKIIEKRQSVAFWCNPISGHATLYWYQQILGQGPKLLIQFQNNGVVDDSQLPKDRFSAERLKGVDSTLKIQPAKLEDSAVYLCASSPDRGTEAFFGQGTRLTVV.

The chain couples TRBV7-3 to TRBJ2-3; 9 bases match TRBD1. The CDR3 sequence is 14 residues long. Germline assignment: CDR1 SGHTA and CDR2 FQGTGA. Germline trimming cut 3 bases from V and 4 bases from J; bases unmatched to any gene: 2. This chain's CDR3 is CASSLGQGADTQYF. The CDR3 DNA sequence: TGTGCCAGCAGCTTGGGACAGGGAGCAGATACGCAGTATTTT.

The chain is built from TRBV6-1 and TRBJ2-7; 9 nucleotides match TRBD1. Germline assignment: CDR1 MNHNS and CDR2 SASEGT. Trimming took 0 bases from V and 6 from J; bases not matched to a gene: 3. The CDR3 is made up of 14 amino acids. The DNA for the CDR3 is TGTGCCAGCAGTGAAGCGACAGGGGGTCGCGAGCAGTACTTC. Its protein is CASSEATGGREQYF.

CDR3 in amino acids: CASSLVTGEKLFF. In nucleotides, the CDR3 is TGCGCCAGCAGCTTGGTTACAGGGGAAAAACTGTTTTTT. This chain uses TRBV5-1 with TRBJ1-4; tentatively, D is TRBD1 (6 bases). CDR3 length: 13 residues. Germline CDR1 SGHRS, CDR2 YFSETQ. Trimming removed 0 bases at V and 8 bases at J, with 8 bases between.

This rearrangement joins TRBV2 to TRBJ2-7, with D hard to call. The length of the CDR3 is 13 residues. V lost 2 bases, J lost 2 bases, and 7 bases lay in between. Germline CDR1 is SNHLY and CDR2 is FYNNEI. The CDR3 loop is CASSENGAYEQYF. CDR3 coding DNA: TGTGCCAGCAGTGAAAACGGTGCCTACGAGCAGTACTTC.

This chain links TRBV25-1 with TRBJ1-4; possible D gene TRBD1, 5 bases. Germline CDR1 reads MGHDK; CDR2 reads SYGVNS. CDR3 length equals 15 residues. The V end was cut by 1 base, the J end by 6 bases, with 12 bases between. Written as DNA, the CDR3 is TGTGCCAGCAGTGAATTCAAGGGGAGGGATGAAAAACTGTTTTTT. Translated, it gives CASSEFKGRDEKLFF.

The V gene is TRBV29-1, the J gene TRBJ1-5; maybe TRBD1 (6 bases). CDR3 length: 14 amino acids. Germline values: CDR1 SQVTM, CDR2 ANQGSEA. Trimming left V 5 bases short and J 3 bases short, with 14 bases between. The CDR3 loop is CSVRHGDTNQPQHF. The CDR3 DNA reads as TGCAGCGTTCGGCATGGGGACACCAATCAGCCCCAGCATTTT.

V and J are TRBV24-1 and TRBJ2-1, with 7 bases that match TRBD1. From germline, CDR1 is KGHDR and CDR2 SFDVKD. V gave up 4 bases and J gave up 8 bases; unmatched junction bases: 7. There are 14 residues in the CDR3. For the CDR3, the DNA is TGTGCCACCAGTGACCCGGGACAGAGCGATGAGCAGTTCTTC. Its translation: CATSDPGQSDEQFF.